The rows below give T cell receptor beta chains drawn from one sample of a study of molecular identifiers for immune sequencing clone quantification. TCRdb passed the PCR reads through MiXCR, listing each CDR3 protein once. Among approximately 500,000 distinct CDR3 sequences listed, around 23% were seen once. Sequenced sample: naive CD8+ T cells from blood, with Jurkat cell RNA spiked in. These receptors all come from a human donor in good health. Some libraries in this study had Jurkat cell RNA spiked in. CDR3s include the opening cysteine and the closing phenylalanine or tryptophan. The D gene is left open where the match is weak. Only some rows state a clone size, as once, few, many or a class for expanded clones.

>TRBJ1-1|-|many|TRBV7-9
TGTGCCAGCAGCCCGGGACCACCGGAAGCTTTCTTT
CASSPGPPEAFF
>TRBJ2-1|-|few|TRBV13
TGTGCCAGCAGCTTAGGGGCCGACTTTAATGAGCAGTTCTTC
CASSLGADFNEQFF
>TRBJ1-6|-|many|TRBV7-9
TGTGCCAGCAGCTTACGAGGCAGTTCGGTTAATTCACCCCTCCACTTT
CASSLRGSSVNSPLHF
>TRBJ2-7|-|many|TRBV14
TGTGCCAGCAGCCAAGACCGCTACGAGCAGTACTTC
CASSQDRYEQYF
>TRBJ2-5|TRBD2|many|TRBV18
TGTGCCAGCTCACCAGCGTGGACTAGCGCCGCTGCAGAGACCCAGTACTTC
CASSPAWTSAAAETQYF
>TRBJ2-7|-|-|TRBV27
TGTGCCAGCAGTTTATCAGGGGCGCTCTACTTC
CASSLSGALYF
>TRBJ2-2|TRBD1|many|TRBV11-3
TGTGCCAGCAGCTCCCGGACAGGGTGGAACACCGGGGAGCTGTTTTTT
CASSSRTGWNTGELFF
>TRBJ1-5|TRBD1|-|TRBV28
TGTGCCAGCAGTTTGGGGACAGGGCACAATCAGCCCCAGCATTTT
CASSLGTGHNQPQHF
>TRBJ1-1|TRBD1|many|TRBV7-9
TGTGCCAGCAGCCCTCGACAGGGTTTCGGAGCTTTCTTT
CASSPRQGFGAFF
>TRBJ2-5|-|few|TRBV27
TGTGCCAGCAGTTCCGGACTTGAGAGAGAGACCCAGTACTTC
CASSSGLERETQYF
>TRBJ1-6|-|-|TRBV7-9
TGTGCCAGCAGCGACTCGGGACTGCTTTTTGATTCACCCCTCCACTTT
CASSDSGLLFDSPLHF
>TRBJ2-7|-|many|TRBV3-1
TGTGCCAGCAGCCAAGCGCCCGGCAACGAGCAGTACTTC
CASSQAPGNEQYF
>TRBJ1-1|-|many|TRBV9
TGTGCCAGCAGCGTAGGAGGACAGTTGAACACTGAAGCTTTCTTT
CASSVGGQLNTEAFF
>TRBJ1-5|TRBD1|-|TRBV4-1
TGCGCCAGCAGCCAAGGGACAGGGGGCAAGAAAAGCAATCAGCCCCAGCATTTT
CASSQGTGGKKSNQPQHF